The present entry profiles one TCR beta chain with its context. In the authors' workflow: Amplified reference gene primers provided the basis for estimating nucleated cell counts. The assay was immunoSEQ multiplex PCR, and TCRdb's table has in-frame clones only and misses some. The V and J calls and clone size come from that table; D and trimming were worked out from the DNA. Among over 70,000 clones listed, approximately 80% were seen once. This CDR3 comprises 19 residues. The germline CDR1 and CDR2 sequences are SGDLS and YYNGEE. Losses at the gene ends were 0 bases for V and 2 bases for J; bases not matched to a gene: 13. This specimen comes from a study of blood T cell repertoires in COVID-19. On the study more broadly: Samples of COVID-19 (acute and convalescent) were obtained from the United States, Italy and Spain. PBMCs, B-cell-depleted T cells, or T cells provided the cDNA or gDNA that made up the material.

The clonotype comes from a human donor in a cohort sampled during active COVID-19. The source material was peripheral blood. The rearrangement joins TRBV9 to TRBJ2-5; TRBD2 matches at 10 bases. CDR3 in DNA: TGTGCCAGCAGCGTAGCTACCCTAGGGATAGCGGGAGGTCAAGAGACCCAGTACTTC. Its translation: CASSVATLGIAGGQETQYF.